Presented here are 5 T cell receptor beta chains from one specimen sequenced in a study of T cell responses to AZD1222 COVID-19 vaccine. The data were produced by immunoSEQ multiplex PCR, yet TCRdb's version contains in-frame clones alone and is incomplete. The sample gives 100,000 or so clones, approximately 90% of which show up once; less than 20% is in the top ten. The material was peripheral blood, obtained on day 0 of AZD1222 vaccination. The receptors here all came from an adult in good health.

Comments on this clone: The same CDR3 is also encoded by other DNA sequences in this sample. This chain connects TRBV2 to TRBJ1-5; 7 bases fit TRBD1. Germline V lookup: CDR1 SNHLY, CDR2 FYNNEI. This CDR3 has 14 amino acids. The junction had 0 bases not matched to a gene; V was cut back by 4 bases and J by 0 bases. The DNA of the CDR3 is TGTGCCAGCAGTGGACAGGGTAGCAATCAGCCCCAGCATTTT. Its translation is CASSGQGSNQPQHF.

The gene calls are TRBV10-3 and TRBJ2-7; the match to TRBD2 covers 8 bases. The CDR3 sequence is 17 residues long. Trimming at V came to 6 bases and at J to 5 bases, leaving 18 bases not matched to a gene. Germline loops: CDR1 ENHRY, CDR2 SYGVKD. The CDR3 is CAISPGPKAGVFHEQYF. DNA for the CDR3: TGTGCCATCAGCCCCGGCCCAAAAGCGGGAGTTTTCCACGAGCAGTACTTC.

The CDR3 protein is CAWTDGTHGYTF. In nucleotides, the CDR3 is TGTGCCTGGACGGATGGTACGCATGGCTACACCTTC. V usage is TRBV30 and J usage is TRBJ1-2; D gene ambiguous. The ends were cut back, 4 bases at V and 6 bases at J, with 12 bases in the middle. Germline values: CDR1 GTSNPN, CDR2 SVGIG (reference sequence). The CDR3 covers 12 residues.

V and J are TRBV5-1 and TRBJ1-1; unclear D gene. The CDR3 consists of 15 residues. CDR1 is SGHRS, CDR2 YFSETQ, per germline. The V and J ends lost 3 bases and 4 bases respectively, with 16 bases between them. CDR3 amino acids: CASSSSPYESTEAFF. The CDR3 bases are TGCGCCAGCAGCTCTTCTCCGTACGAGAGCACTGAAGCTTTCTTT.

V gene TRBV4-3 combines with J gene TRBJ2-7; D remains ambiguous. The CDR3 has 15 residues. Germline V gene sequence: CDR1 LGHNA, CDR2 YSLEER. Trimming left V 0 bases short and J 0 bases short, with 9 bases between. CDR3: CASSQDRLSSYEQYF. CDR3 sequence (DNA): TGCGCCAGCAGCCAAGATCGACTCAGCTCCTACGAGCAGTACTTC.